This T cell receptor (beta chain) stems from a study of blood T cell repertoires in COVID-19. Study background: Spain, Italy and the United States supplied samples that represented acute and convalescent COVID-19.

As originally analysed: Reference gene primer amplification yielded estimated nucleated cell counts. Clones were sequenced by immunoSEQ multiplex PCR, and TCRdb holds only the in-frame ones, with some missing. The DNA gave D and trimming, while V, J and clone size come from that table. The data hold 150,000 to 250,000 clones, with approximately 82% observed a single time. The germline V gene encodes CDR1 SGHRS and CDR2 YFSETQ. Trimming stripped 5 bases from V and 6 bases from J, with 20 bases between. The CDR3 extends over 15 amino acids. The J gene is TRBJ2-5, the V gene TRBV5-1; D is perhaps TRBD1 (5 bases). What was sequenced was peripheral blood. This receptor was obtained from a human donor with acute or convalescent COVID-19. The donor label of this sample is uncertain. Here the CDR3 reads CASRPGPGNVQTQYF. CDR3 DNA: TGCGCCAGCAGACCGGGCCCAGGGAACGTCCAGACCCAGTACTTC.